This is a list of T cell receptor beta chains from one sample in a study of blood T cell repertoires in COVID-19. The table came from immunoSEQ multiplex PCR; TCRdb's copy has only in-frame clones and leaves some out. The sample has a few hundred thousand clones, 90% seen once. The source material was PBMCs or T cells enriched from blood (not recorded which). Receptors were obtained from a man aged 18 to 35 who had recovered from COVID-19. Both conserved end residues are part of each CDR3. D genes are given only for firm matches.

CASSDRVGSPLHF	TRBV10-1	TRBD1
CASSVAETPYEQYF	TRBV9	-
CASSLVRLAGDEQYF	TRBV7-9	TRBD2
CASSLGRGGLDTQYF	TRBV5-1	TRBD2
CASTLPLVIGREINTEAFF	TRBV12-1	-
CASSLGGANQPQHF	TRBV5-5	-
CATSRDGVTGETAGYTF	TRBV15	TRBD1
CASSIASGLAASEQFF	TRBV19	TRBD2
CASSLSVGQGDEAFF	TRBV5-1	TRBD1
CASQNQGYNSPLHF	TRBV10-2	-
CASNQGSPSYGYTF	TRBV10-3	-
CASSQWTAGYTF	TRBV6-2/TRBV6-3	-
CASSLVISGQAYNEQFF	TRBV7-8	TRBD1
CASSGTPDSSYEQYF	TRBV9	-
CSVVRPGQGNYGYTF	TRBV29-1	TRBD1
CASWGQGRETQYF	TRBV28	TRBD1
CASSPRWDRAYEQYF	TRBV27	TRBD1
CASLNSRGRSNQPQHF	TRBV19	TRBD1
CASSQLAGRAGELFF	TRBV27	TRBD2
CAILPGRWNTEAFF	TRBV6-5	-
CASSLAGTGRGFTEAFF	TRBV5-1	TRBD1
CASSLQGTDTQYF	TRBV6-4	-
CASSQLHYSYNEQFF	TRBV14	-
CASRASGRNEQYF	TRBV6-4	TRBD2